The 11 T cell receptor beta chains presented below share a single source sample, sequenced in a study of beta chain features in type 1 diabetes. The isolated RNA, all of it, was reverse transcribed, so expressed TCRB transcripts were what got sequenced. TCRdb's copy holds only in-frame clones and misses some; the assay was immunoSEQ multiplex PCR. The data hold under 950,000 clones, with roughly a sixth observed a single time. The sample taken for sequencing was naive CD4+ T cells from blood. Receptor source: a woman under 30 in good health.

This clone came up a few times. The V call is TRBV6-6, the J call TRBJ2-7; D not certain. Germline CDR1 reads MNHNY; CDR2 reads SVGAGI (reference sequence). Deletions cut 7 bases from V and 2 bases from J, with 12 bases between. The CDR3 is 13 residues long. For the CDR3, the DNA is TGTGCCAGCATGACGCCCGGCGCCTACGAGCAGTACTTC. Translating it yields CASMTPGAYEQYF.

This clone was counted a few times. The rearrangement uses TRBV5-1 and TRBJ2-7; TRBD2 aligns across 15 bases. The CDR3 consists of 20 residues. After removal of 2 bases from V and 4 bases from J, the junction contained 16 bases not matched to a gene. From germline, CDR1 is SGHRS and CDR2 YFSETQ. This CDR3 is CASSLGWVRGLAGGPYEQYF. The DNA for the CDR3 is TGCGCCAGCAGCTTAGGTTGGGTTCGCGGACTAGCGGGAGGGCCGTACGAGCAGTACTTC.

This chain connects TRBV6-1 to TRBJ1-2; perhaps TRBD1 as D (5 bases). The CDR3 is 14 amino acids. Between the trimmed V and J ends, which lost 1 base and 5 bases, there was a span of 11 bases. Germline-derived CDR1 and CDR2 are MNHNS and SASEGT. The CDR3 sequence: CASSEGLGGYGYTF. The CDR3 nucleotides read TGTGCCAGCAGTGAAGGCCTTGGGGGGTATGGCTACACCTTC.

The CDR3: CASSPSGWGDTQYF. In DNA form, the CDR3 reads TGTGCCAGCAGTCCCAGCGGATGGGGAGATACGCAGTATTTT. The chain uses TRBV5-6 and TRBJ2-3; maybe TRBD2 (5 bases). Between the trimmed V and J ends, which lost 5 bases and 5 bases, there was a span of 15 bases. This CDR3 has 14 residues. Germline CDR1 reads SGHDT; CDR2 reads YYEEEE.

This clone was counted a few times. The rearrangement joins TRBV5-4 to TRBJ2-2; 10 bases fit TRBD2. The CDR3 consists of 15 residues. J lost 7 bases, V lost 4 bases, and 7 bases had no gene match. Germline CDR1 is SGHNT and CDR2 is YYREEE (reference sequence). CDR3 loop: CASSPTSGKIGELFF. For the CDR3, the DNA is TGTGCCAGCAGCCCAACTAGCGGGAAAATCGGGGAGCTGTTTTTT.

The chain employs TRBV28 and TRBJ2-1; D is unresolved. Germline CDR1 reads MDHEN; CDR2 reads SYDVKM. Trimming stripped 5 bases from V and 0 bases from J, with 11 bases between. The CDR3 spans 15 residues. CDR3 sequence: CASSPRTSSYNEQFF. The CDR3 nucleotides read TGTGCCAGCAGTCCCCGTACGAGCTCCTACAATGAGCAGTTCTTC.

This chain joins TRBV6-5 and TRBJ1-5; no reliable D call. Trimming cost V 0 bases and J 4 bases, with 10 bases left between them. The CDR3 has 15 amino acids. CDR1 is MNHEY, CDR2 SVGAGI, per germline. Here the CDR3 DNA reads TGTGCCAGCAGTTACTCGAGTAGCCTGAATCAGCCCCAGCATTTT. It specifies CASSYSSSLNQPQHF.

The chain is built from TRBV5-1 and TRBJ2-1; D remains unclear. The V gene lost 5 bases and the J gene lost 0 bases, with 15 bases spanning the gap. The CDR3 consists of 16 residues. Germline V gene lookup returns CDR1 SGHRS and CDR2 YFSETQ. CDR3 coding DNA: TGCGCCAGCAGATTGACCGGTCAGAGCTCCTACAATGAGCAGTTCTTC. Amino acids: CASRLTGQSSYNEQFF.

This clone has a handful of counts. The V gene is TRBV7-2, the J gene TRBJ2-1, with 10 bases fitting TRBD2. The trim removed 1 base at V and 7 bases at J, leaving 4 bases unmatched. The CDR3 length is 15 residues. Germline values: CDR1 SGHTA, CDR2 FQGNSA. For the CDR3, the DNA is TGTGCCAGCAGCTTAGGCCCTAGCGGGAGTAATGAGCAGTTCTTC. Translated: CASSLGPSGSNEQFF.

The rearrangement joins TRBV19 to TRBJ2-5; 7 nucleotides line up with TRBD1. Trimming removed 4 bases from V and 5 bases from J; junction bases left unmatched: 7. CDR3 length equals 14 residues. Germline lookup yields CDR1 LNHDA and CDR2 SQIVND (reference sequence). CDR3 bases: TGTGCCAGTAGTACGACAGGGTCGGGGGAGACCCAGTACTTC. Translated, it gives CASSTTGSGETQYF.

V and J are TRBV5-1 and TRBJ2-5; D unresolved. Germline CDR1 reads SGHRS; CDR2 reads YFSETQ. Trimming took off 4 bases at V and 4 bases at J, with 8 bases between the two ends. The CDR3 has 12 amino acids. CDR3: CASSRVGETQYF. CDR3 bases: TGCGCCAGCAGCCGGGTGGGAGAGACCCAGTACTTC.